This TCR beta chain came from a study of blood T cells in healthy people across ages (dated by TCRdb to 2013 to 2016). Regarding the complete study: In model experiments, template switching captured about one uniquely barcoded TCR beta cDNA molecule for every two T cells. Two additional independent replicas of 1 million unique cDNA reads from the same blood draw were analyzed for two donors (one aged 18 to 30 and one aged 80 or older). To track age-related changes in TCR beta repertoire diversity, the study relied on deep sequencing normalized with unique cDNA molecular identifiers. To avoid experimental bias, donors of different ages were distributed randomly across sequencing lanes. The donors were divided into four age groups: young (average around 17 years), middle-aged (approximately 42), aged (around 59) and long-lived (roughly 82).

The donors were 40 or so Caucasian individuals from Russia, aged roughly 6 to 100 years, who were systemically healthy. Each donor gave about 9.7 milliliters of peripheral blood, drawn into EDTA-treated Vacutainer tubes. PBMCs were isolated by Ficoll-Paque density-gradient centrifugation, with at least 6 million obtained per sample. Trizol reagent was used to extract total RNA from the PBMCs, yielding at least 6 micrograms per sample. For every donor, flow cytometry on a PBMC aliquot measured the percentage of naive CD45RAhigh/CD27high T cells. Summary of the overall study and its limitations: There was a strong correlation between observed TCR beta diversity and the percentage of naive T cells measured by flow cytometry. Compared with the aged group, the long-lived group had more naive CD4+ T cells, fewer expanded clones and increased TCR diversity, a pattern suggesting age selection. As age increased, observed TCR beta diversity per million T cells dropped in a roughly linear way, and a significant reduction was already evident by age 40. Estimates of total diversity based on one million sequenced T cells were considered lower bounds and underestimates. Because profiling used bulk unsorted PBMCs, naive and antigen-experienced compartments could not be compared conclusively. Because the CMV infection status of the donors was unknown, age-related changes in expanded clonotypes may potentially have been confounded.

From V the trimming removes 7 bases and from J it removes 3 bases, while the gene matches leave 6 bases of the junction unaccounted for. CDR1 and CDR2, per the germline V gene, are SQVTM and ANQGSEA. The CDR3 covers 13 residues, taking in both the cysteine and the phenylalanine. The DNA shown is the 39-base CDR3, in frame from base 1. Receptor libraries were prepared by 5' RACE. Sequencing instrument: Illumina HiSeq 2500. A second PCR of 7 to 11 cycles was performed with a sample-barcoded 5' primer and a J-beta primer mix. A template-switch 5' adaptor carrying 12 random nucleotides introduced a unique molecular identifier onto each TCR beta cDNA molecule. At least 2.5 million CDR3-containing paired-end reads were obtained from each sample. The Mint cDNA synthesis kit, primed by a TRBC-specific oligonucleotide, was used to synthesize first-strand cDNA from all RNA. After uracil-DNA glycosylase treatment, a first 18-cycle PCR used universal primers M1SS and BC2_uni_R on all cDNA. For the original study's pipeline: For normalization, 1 million high-quality reads, each with a distinct molecular identifier, were randomly selected from each sample. Instead of being binned into consensus sequences, reads with shared molecular identifiers were discarded. MiTCR, with a Q25 quality threshold and the strictest error-elimination algorithm, was used for CDR3 identification, clonotype clustering and error correction. A nonparametric unseen species model with Euler transformation was used to estimate a lower bound on total TCR beta diversity. The raw public data were reprocessed by TCRdb itself: fastp quality trimming at Q25, MiXCR clonotype calling, in-frame beta chains only. Rows with one shared CDR3 protein collapse into an entry with the most common genes and DNA. None of the V and J calls come from the authors' own analysis; TCRdb made them. For this sample there are about 640,000 distinct CDR3 sequences; about 53% appear just once. Around 37% of the sample rests with the top ten.

This clonotype has a single count. Its antigen remains unidentified. Base quality data are lacking; no much larger clone is found one base away. One read alone lends weak support. The source of this sequence is a man aged 55 to 70 in good health. This receptor chain uses TRBV29-1 and TRBJ2-3, with 8 middle bases fitting TRBD1. The material sequenced was blood. The CDR3 reads CSARTGRTDTQYF. The DNA sequence is TGCAGCGCCCGGACAGGGAGGACAGATACGCAGTATTTT.